These 7 T cell receptor beta chains were all obtained from the same sample, sequenced in a study of blood T cell repertoires in COVID-19. Only in-frame clones appear in the TCRdb table, and some are missing; sequencing was by immunoSEQ multiplex PCR. The data contain approximately 200,000 clones, more than 80% of them singletons. What was sequenced was PBMCs or T cells enriched from blood (not recorded which). All receptors derive from a man in his thirties or forties who had recovered from COVID-19.

Here the CDR3 reads CASTLGQGATGELFF. As DNA, the CDR3 is TGTGCCAGTACCCTCGGACAGGGGGCCACCGGGGAGCTGTTTTTT. This chain connects TRBV19 to TRBJ2-2; TRBD1 agrees at 11 bases. Germline trimming cut 7 bases from V and 4 bases from J; bases unmatched to any gene: 5. The CDR3 is made up of 15 amino acids. In germline, CDR1 is LNHDA, CDR2 SQIVND (reference sequence).

The chain joins TRBV9 to TRBJ2-7, with 7 bases lining up with TRBD2. CDR1 is SGDLS, CDR2 YYNGEE, per germline. The CDR3 contains 15 residues. V lost 0 bases and J lost 1; bases outside the gene matches: 4. CDR3 DNA sequence: TGTGCCAGCAGCGTAGGAGGGGAGGGGTCCTACGAGCAGTACTTC. Amino acids: CASSVGGEGSYEQYF.

This clone was recorded once. V is TRBV9 and J is TRBJ1-5; D is perhaps TRBD1 (6 bases). This CDR3 is built from 15 residues. CDR1 and CDR2 (germline): SGDLS, YYNGEE. Trimming shortened V by 0 bases and J by 7 bases, and 14 bases separated the two germline ends. The CDR3 DNA sequence: TGTGCCAGCAGCGTAGGGTGGGGGCGCGGGCAGCCCCAGCATTTT. Amino acids: CASSVGWGRGQPQHF.

The rearrangement joins TRBV7-8 to TRBJ1-2, with 8 bases aligning to TRBD1. From germline, CDR1 is SGHVS and CDR2 FQNEAQ. This CDR3 has 14 amino acids. After removal of 0 bases from V and 5 bases from J, the junction contained 2 bases not matched to a gene. The chain's CDR3 is CASSLAGQVYGYTF. The CDR3 nucleotides are TGTGCCAGCAGCTTAGCGGGACAGGTTTATGGCTACACCTTC. Filled out from reference TRBV7-8 and TRBJ1-2, the complete variable domain reads GAGVSQSPRYKVAKRGQDVALRCDPISGHVSLFWYQQALGQGPEFLTYFQNEAQLDKSGLPSDRFFAERPEGSVSTLKIQRTQQEDSAVYLCASSLAGQVYGYTFGSGTRLTVV.

This clone showed up just once. The J gene is TRBJ2-2, the V gene TRBV9; D not resolved. The CDR3 contains 16 residues. Trimming left V 4 bases short and J 4 bases short, with 17 bases between. From germline, CDR1 is SGDLS and CDR2 YYNGEE. As DNA, the CDR3 is TGTGCCAGCAGCCCCGTGGGTGGGCCACCCACCGGGGAGCTGTTTTTT. Protein product: CASSPVGGPPTGELFF.

This chain joins TRBV7-2 and TRBJ2-3, with TRBD2 as a possible D gene (5 bases). The length of the CDR3 is 15 residues. The germline CDR1 and CDR2 sequences are SGHTA and FQGNSA. Trimming took 1 base from V and 2 from J, leaving 10 bases between them. The DNA of the CDR3 is TGTGCCAGCAGCTTAGTTAGCGCCATCACAGATACGCAGTATTTT. Translating gives CASSLVSAITDTQYF.

The chain has TRBV19 and TRBJ1-2, with D uncertain. Germline V gene sequence: CDR1 LNHDA, CDR2 SQIVND (reference sequence). CDR3 length equals 11 residues. Trimming stripped 0 bases from V and 8 bases from J, with 4 bases between. The CDR3 DNA reads TGTGCCAGTAGTATAGATCGGGGCTACACCTTC. Translated: CASSIDRGYTF.